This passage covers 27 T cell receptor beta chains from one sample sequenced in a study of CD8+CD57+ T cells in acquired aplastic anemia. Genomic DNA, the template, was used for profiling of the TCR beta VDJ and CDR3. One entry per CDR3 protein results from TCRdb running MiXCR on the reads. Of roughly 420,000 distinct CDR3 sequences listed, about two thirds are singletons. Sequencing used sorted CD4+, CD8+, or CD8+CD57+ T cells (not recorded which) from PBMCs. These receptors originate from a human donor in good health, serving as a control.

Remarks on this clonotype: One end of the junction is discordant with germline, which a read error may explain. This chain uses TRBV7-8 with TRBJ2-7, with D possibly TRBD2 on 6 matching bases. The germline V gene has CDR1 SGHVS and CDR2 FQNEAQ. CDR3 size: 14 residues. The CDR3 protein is CASSAGRFGGYTFF. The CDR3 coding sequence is TGTGCCAGCAGTGCGGGGCGGTTCGGAGGCTACACCTTCTTC.

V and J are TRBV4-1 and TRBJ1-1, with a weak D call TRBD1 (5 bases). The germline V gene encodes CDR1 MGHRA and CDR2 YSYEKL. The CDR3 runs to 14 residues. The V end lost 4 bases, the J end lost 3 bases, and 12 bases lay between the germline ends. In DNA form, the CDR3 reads TGCGCCAGCAGCCTGTTGGTAGGGGACACTGAAGCTTTCTTT. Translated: CASSLLVGDTEAFF.

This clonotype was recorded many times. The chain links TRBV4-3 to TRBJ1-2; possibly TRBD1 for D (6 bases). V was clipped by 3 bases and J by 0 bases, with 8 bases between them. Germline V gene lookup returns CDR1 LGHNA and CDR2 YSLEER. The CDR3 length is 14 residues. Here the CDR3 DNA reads TGCGCCAGCAGCCAGGACAGAACTAACTATGGCTACACCTTC. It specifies CASSQDRTNYGYTF.

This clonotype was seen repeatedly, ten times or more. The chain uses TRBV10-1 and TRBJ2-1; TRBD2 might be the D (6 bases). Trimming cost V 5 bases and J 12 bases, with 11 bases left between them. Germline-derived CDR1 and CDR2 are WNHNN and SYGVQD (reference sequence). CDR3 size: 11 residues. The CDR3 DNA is TGCGCCAGCAGTATCGGGACTTCGCAGTTCTTC. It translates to CASSIGTSQFF.

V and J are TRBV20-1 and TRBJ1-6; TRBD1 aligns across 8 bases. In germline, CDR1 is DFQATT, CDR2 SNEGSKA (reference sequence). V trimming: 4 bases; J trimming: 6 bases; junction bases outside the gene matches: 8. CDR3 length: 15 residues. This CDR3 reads CSANPWTGLNSPLHF. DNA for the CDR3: TGCAGTGCTAACCCTTGGACAGGGCTTAATTCACCCCTCCACTTT.

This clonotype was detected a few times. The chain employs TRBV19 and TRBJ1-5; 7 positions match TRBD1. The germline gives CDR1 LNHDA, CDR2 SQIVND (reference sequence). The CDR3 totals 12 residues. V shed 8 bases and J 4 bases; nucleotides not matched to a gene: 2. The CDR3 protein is CASGDRNQPQHF. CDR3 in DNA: TGTGCCAGTGGGGACAGAAATCAGCCCCAGCATTTT. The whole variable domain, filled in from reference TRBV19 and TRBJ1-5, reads DGGITQSPKYLFRKEGQNVTLSCEQNLNHDAMYWYRQDPGQGLRLIYYSQIVNDFQKGDIAEGYSVSREKKESFPLTVTSAQKNPTAFYLCASGDRNQPQHFGDGTRLSIL.

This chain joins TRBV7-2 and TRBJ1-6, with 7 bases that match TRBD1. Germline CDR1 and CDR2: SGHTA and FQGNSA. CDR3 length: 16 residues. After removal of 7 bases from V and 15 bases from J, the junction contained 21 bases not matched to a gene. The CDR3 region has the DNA TGTGCCAGCACCCAAGGCGGGACAGCCTACGAGCAGTACCTCCACTTT. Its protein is CASTQGGTAYEQYLHF.

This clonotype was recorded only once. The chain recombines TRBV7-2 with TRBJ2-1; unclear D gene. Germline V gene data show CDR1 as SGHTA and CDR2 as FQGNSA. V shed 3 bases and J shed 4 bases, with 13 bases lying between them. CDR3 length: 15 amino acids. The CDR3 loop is CASSLTWAEYNEQFF. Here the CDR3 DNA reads TGTGCCAGCAGCTTGACGTGGGCAGAGTACAATGAGCAGTTCTTC.

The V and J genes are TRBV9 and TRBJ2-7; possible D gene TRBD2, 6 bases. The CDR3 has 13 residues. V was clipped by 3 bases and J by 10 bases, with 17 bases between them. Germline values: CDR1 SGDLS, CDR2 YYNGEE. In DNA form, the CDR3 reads TGTGCCAGCAGCGCTAGCGAACCCTACGCCCAGTACTTC. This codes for CASSASEPYAQYF.

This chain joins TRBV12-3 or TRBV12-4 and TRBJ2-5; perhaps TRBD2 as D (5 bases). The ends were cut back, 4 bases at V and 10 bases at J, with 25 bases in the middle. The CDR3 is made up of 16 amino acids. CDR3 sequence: CASSYAPDCYDQYQYF. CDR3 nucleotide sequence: TGTGCCAGCAGTTACGCACCGGACTGCTACGATCAGTACCAGTACTTC.

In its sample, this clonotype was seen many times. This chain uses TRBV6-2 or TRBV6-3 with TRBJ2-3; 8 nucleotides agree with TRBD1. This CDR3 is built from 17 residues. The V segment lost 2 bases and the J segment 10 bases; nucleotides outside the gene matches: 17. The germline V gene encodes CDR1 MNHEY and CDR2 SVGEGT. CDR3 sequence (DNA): TGTGCCAGCAGTTACGGCTTCGACAGGGGAAGAGGTCAGGCGCAGTATTTT. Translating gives CASSYGFDRGRGQAQYF.

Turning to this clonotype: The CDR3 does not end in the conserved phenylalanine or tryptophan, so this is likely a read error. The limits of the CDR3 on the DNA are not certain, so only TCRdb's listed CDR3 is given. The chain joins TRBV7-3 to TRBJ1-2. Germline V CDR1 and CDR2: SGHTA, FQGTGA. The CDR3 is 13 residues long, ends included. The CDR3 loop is CASSSRQGLGTDA.

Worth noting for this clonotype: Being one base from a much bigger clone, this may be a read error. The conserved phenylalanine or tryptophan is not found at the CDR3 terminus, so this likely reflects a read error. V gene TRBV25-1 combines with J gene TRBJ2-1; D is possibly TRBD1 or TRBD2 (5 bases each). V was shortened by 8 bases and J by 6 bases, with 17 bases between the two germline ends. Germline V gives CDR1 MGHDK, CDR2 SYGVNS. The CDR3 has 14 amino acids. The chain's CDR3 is CASQISGTLNEQFC. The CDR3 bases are TGTGCCAGCCAAATTTCCGGGACGCTCAATGAGCAGTTCTGC.

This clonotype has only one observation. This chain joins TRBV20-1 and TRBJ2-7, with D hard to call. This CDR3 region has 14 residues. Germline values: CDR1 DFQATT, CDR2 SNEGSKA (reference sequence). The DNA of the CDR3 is TGCAGCGTTGATAACCCCCAGAGCCCATGCGAGCAGTACTTC. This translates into CSVDNPQSPCEQYF.

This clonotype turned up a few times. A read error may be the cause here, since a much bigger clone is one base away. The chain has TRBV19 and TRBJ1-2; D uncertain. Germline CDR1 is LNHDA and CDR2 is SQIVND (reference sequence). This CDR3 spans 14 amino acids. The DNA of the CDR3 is TGTGCCAGTAGTATTCTCCTGGGTAACTATGGCTACGCCTTC. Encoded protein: CASSILLGNYGYAF.

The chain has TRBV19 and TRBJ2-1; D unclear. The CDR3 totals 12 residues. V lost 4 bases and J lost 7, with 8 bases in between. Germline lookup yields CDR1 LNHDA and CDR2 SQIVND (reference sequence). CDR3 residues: CASSTRLNEQFF. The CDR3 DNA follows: TGTGCCAGTAGTACAAGATTAAATGAGCAGTTCTTC.

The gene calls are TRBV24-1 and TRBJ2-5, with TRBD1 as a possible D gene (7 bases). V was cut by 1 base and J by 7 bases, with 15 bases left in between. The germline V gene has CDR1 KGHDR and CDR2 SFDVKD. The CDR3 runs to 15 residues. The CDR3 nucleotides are TGTGCCACCAGTGATTTCGAGTCTCAGGGGGGGACCCAGTACTTC. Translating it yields CATSDFESQGGTQYF.

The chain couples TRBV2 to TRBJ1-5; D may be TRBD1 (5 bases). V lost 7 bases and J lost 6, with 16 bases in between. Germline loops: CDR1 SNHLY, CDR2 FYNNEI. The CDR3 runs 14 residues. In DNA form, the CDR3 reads TGTGCCAGCACCCCGGAGAGGGGCAGTCAGCCCCAGCATTTT. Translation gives CASTPERGSQPQHF.

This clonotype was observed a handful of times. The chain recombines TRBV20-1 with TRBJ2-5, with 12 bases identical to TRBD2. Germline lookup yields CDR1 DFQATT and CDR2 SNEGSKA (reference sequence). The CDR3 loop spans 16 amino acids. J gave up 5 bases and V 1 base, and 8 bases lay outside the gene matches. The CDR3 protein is CSARVPSGRAEETQYF. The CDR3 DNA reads TGCAGTGCTAGAGTCCCTAGCGGGAGGGCGGAGGAGACCCAGTACTTC.

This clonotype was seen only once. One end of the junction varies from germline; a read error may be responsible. The CDR3 nucleotides read TGCAGCGCTAGAGATCCCGGGAATAATTGCTACACCTTC. The encoded protein is CSARDPGNNCYTF. The chain has TRBV20-1 and TRBJ1-2, with D unresolved. Germline V gene sequence: CDR1 DFQATT, CDR2 SNEGSKA (reference sequence). The CDR3 is 13 residues long.

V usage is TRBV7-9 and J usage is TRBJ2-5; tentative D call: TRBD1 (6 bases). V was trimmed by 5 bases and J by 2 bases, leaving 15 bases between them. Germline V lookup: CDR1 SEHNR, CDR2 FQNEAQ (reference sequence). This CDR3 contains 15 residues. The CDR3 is CASSPLQGLQETQYF. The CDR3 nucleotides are TGTGCCAGCAGCCCATTACAGGGTCTACAAGAGACCCAGTACTTC.

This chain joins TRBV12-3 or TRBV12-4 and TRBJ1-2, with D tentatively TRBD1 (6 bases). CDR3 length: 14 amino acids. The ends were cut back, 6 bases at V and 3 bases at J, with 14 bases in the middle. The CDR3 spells CASSFDRLDYGYTF. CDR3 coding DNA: TGTGCCAGCAGCTTTGACAGGTTGGACTATGGCTACACCTTC.

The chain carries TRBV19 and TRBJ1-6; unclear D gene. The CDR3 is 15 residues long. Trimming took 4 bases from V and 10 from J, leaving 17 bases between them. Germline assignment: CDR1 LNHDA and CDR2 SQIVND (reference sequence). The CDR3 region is CASSNLGGLGSPLHF. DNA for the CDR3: TGTGCCAGTAGTAACTTGGGCGGCCTAGGATCACCCCTCCACTTT.

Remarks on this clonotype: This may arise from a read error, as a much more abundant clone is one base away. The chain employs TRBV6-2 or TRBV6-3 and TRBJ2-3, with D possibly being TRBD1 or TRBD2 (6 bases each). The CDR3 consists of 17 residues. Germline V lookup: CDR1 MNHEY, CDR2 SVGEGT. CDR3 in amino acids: CASTTSTGASSTDTQCF. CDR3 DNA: TGTGCCAGCACCACATCGACGGGGGCCTCTAGCACAGATACGCAGTGTTTT.

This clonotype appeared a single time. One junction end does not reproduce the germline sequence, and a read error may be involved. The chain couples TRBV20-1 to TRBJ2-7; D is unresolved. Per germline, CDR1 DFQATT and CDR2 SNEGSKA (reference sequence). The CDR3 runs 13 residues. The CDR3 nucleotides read TGCAGTGCGCCTCAGAGGAGATACGACGAGCAGTACTTT. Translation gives CSAPQRRYDEQYF.

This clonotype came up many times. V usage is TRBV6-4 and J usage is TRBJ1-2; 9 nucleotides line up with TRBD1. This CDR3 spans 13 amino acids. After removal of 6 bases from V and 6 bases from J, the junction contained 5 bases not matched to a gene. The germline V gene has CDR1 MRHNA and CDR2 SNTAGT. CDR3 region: CASRVGQGHGYTF. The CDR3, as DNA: TGTGCCAGCAGAGTGGGACAGGGTCATGGCTACACCTTC.

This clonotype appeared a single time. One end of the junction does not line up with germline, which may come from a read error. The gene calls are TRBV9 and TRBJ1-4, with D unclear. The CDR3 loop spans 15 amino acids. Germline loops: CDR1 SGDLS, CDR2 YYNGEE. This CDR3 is CASSWKSMNTETLFF. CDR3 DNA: TGTGCCAGCAGTTGGAAGAGCATGAATACTGAAACACTGTTTTTT.